The T cell receptor (beta chain) under discussion was sequenced for a study of shared clonotypes between healthy human individuals. Study conclusions and caveats: As a rule, naive subsets had a larger estimated richness than memory subsets. Against clonotypes common to all four donors, non-shared ones had lower generation probabilities.

Assay: immunoSEQ multiplex PCR; the TCRdb copy retains only in-frame clones and omits some. This sample has about 2.4 million clones; about 92% occur once, and the top ten carry 0.13% to 0.15%. A remark on this clone: Its antigen remains unknown. The sample carries other DNA sequences with the same CDR3.

Recent vaccinations or acute infections were absent in the healthy HIV-negative adult donors. V was pared by 6 bases and J by 7 bases, with 3 bases of the junction left unmatched. Per the germline V gene, CDR1 is LNHDA and CDR2 is SQIVND (reference sequence). The CDR3 is made up of 12 amino acids. What was sequenced was naive CD4+ T cells sorted from blood. The subset here: CD45RA+ positively selected. The clonotype originates from a man in his late teens or twenties in good health. V gene TRBV19 combines with J gene TRBJ2-1; 7 bases map to TRBD1. The chain's CDR3 is CASRAGGNEQFF. The DNA for the CDR3 is TGTGCCAGTAGGGCAGGGGGAAATGAGCAGTTCTTC.